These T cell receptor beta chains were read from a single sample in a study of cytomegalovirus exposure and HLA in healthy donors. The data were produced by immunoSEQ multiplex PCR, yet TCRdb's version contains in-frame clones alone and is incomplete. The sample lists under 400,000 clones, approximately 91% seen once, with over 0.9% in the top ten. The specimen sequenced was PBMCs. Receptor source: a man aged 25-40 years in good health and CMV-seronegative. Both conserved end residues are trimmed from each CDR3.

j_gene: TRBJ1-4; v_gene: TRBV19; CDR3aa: ASSSYRGRAEKLF
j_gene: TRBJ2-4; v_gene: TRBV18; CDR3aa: ASSPLREAKNIQY
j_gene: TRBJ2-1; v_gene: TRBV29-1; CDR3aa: SVVSSGGYNEQF
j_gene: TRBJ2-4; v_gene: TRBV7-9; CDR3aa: ASSFLGQGDYKNIQY
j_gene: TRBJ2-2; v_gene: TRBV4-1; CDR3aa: ASSQSGGVEIGELF
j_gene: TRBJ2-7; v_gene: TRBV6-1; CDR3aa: ASTGLAGFPYEQY
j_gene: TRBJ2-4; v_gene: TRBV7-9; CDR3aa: ASSTSGQGESKNIQY
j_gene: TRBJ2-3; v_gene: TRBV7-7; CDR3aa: ASSLGSITDTQY
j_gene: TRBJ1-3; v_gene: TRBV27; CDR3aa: ASSLRGNGNTIY
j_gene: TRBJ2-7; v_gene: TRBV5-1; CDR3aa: ASSLEGQGGYEQY
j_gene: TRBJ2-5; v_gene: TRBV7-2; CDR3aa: ASSSLAGYETQY
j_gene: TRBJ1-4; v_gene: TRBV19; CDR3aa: ASRPLDRGNEKLF
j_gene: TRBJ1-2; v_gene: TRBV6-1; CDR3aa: ASSEALGQFYGYT
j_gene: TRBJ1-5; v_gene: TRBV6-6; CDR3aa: ASSYSRGQGNQPQH
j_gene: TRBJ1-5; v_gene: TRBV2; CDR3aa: ASGEGQVLNQPQH
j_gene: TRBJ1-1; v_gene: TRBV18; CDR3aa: ASSQEAGGTEAF
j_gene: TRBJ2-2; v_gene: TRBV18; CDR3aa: ASSPTANTGELF
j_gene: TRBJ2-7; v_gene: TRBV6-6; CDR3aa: ASSYFGTGAYEQY
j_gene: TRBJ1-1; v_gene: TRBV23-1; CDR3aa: ASSHPTQPAF